Presented here are 2 T cell receptor beta chains from one specimen sequenced in a study of blood T cell repertoires in COVID-19. Profiling relied on immunoSEQ multiplex PCR, and the TCRdb table lists in-frame clones only, not all of them. The sample includes 360,000 or so clones, 85% to 90% of them seen just once. Material for sequencing was PBMCs or T cells enriched from blood (not recorded which). The receptors here all came from a woman in her 30s who had been exposed to COVID-19.

V gene TRBV6-5 combines with J gene TRBJ2-7; D is possibly TRBD1 (5 bases). Germline V lookup: CDR1 MNHEY, CDR2 SVGAGI. Trimming left V 8 bases short and J 4 bases short, with 15 bases between. There are 13 residues in the CDR3. The CDR3, as DNA: TGTGCCAGCGGGCGAAGGGGTGCGTACGAGCAGTACTTC. This encodes CASGRRGAYEQYF.

The chain combines TRBV5-1 with TRBJ2-3; tentatively, D is TRBD1 (5 bases). V shed 4 bases and J shed 0 bases, with 15 bases lying between them. This CDR3 has 16 amino acids. The V gene's germline CDR1 is SGHRS and CDR2 YFSETQ. In DNA form, the CDR3 reads TGCGCCAGCAGCCCGACCATAGGGGCTAGCACAGATACGCAGTATTTT. Translating it yields CASSPTIGASTDTQYF.